One sample yielded the 30 T cell receptor beta chains listed below, sequenced in a study of shared clonotypes between healthy human individuals. TCRdb keeps only in-frame clones here, not all; method: immunoSEQ multiplex PCR. The table lists fewer than 2.5 million clones, 80% to 95% of them singletons. The sample taken for sequencing was naive CD4+ T cells from PBMCs. The subset is: CD45RA+ positively selected. Every receptor here comes from a man younger than 35 in good health. Some clones in this sample may be carry-over from other donors' samples.

The gene calls are TRBV5-4 and TRBJ1-1; 9 nucleotides agree with TRBD1. V shed 0 bases, J shed 11 bases, and the junction held 8 bases outside the gene matches. Germline loops: CDR1 SGHNT, CDR2 YYREEE (reference sequence). The CDR3 is 14 residues long. The CDR3 DNA reads as TGTGCCAGCAGCTTGGCGAGTAAACAGGGGGCGGCTTTCTTT. It is translated as CASSLASKQGAAFF.

The rearrangement links TRBV7-2 to TRBJ2-2, with 8 bases lining up with TRBD1. The length of the CDR3 is 16 residues. Trimming at V came to 5 bases and at J to 4 bases, leaving 9 bases not matched to a gene. CDR1 is SGHTA and CDR2 is FQGNSA in the germline V gene. The CDR3 here is CASSLRTGPGTGELFF. The CDR3 bases are TGTGCCAGCAGCCTCCGGACAGGGCCGGGCACCGGGGAGCTGTTTTTT.

The chain has TRBV10-1 and TRBJ2-2; 10 bases agree with TRBD1. Per germline, CDR1 WNHNN and CDR2 SYGVQD (reference sequence). The CDR3 covers 15 residues. Trimming took 8 bases from V and 4 from J; bases not matched to a gene: 7. In DNA, the CDR3 is TGCGCCAGCCGAGGGGGACAGGGGCGCACCGGGGAGCTGTTTTTT. It translates to CASRGGQGRTGELFF.

As concerns this clone: At the DNA level, this CDR3 is encoded by other sequences in the same sample as well. V is TRBV15 and J is TRBJ2-5, with D unresolved. Germline CDR1 is LNHNV and CDR2 is YYDKDF (reference sequence). CDR3 length: 12 residues. V lost 2 bases and J 3 bases, leaving 4 bases between the germline ends. CDR3 in amino acids: CATSRPKETQYF. CDR3 coding DNA: TGTGCCACCAGCAGACCAAAAGAGACCCAGTACTTC.

The DNA of the CDR3 is TGTGCCAGCAGTGGGGACAGGGGAGAGGCCTACGAGCAGTACTTC. Translating it yields CASSGDRGEAYEQYF. The chain is built from TRBV6-1 and TRBJ2-7, with 10 positions matching TRBD1. The CDR3 loop spans 15 amino acids. Trimming removed 4 bases from V and 2 bases from J; junction bases left unmatched: 5. Per the germline V gene, CDR1 is MNHNS and CDR2 is SASEGT.

This chain connects TRBV9 to TRBJ1-1, with D unclear. The V and J ends lost 0 bases and 5 bases respectively, with 11 bases between them. The length of the CDR3 is 14 residues. Germline V CDR1 and CDR2: SGDLS, YYNGEE. The CDR3 region has the DNA TGTGCCAGCAGCGTAGACCCAGTAGGAACTGAAGCTTTCTTT. This sequence encodes CASSVDPVGTEAFF.

V usage is TRBV6-1 and J usage is TRBJ2-7; D may be TRBD2 (6 bases). CDR3 length equals 14 residues. Germline values: CDR1 MNHNS, CDR2 SASEGT. V was clipped by 8 bases and J by 0 bases, with 14 bases between them. CDR3 loop: CASLGGGYSYEQYF. Here the CDR3 DNA reads TGTGCCAGCCTGGGGGGAGGCTACTCCTACGAGCAGTACTTC.

The chain is built from TRBV27 and TRBJ2-3, with 11 bases aligning to TRBD2. The V segment lost 6 bases and the J segment 8 bases; nucleotides outside the gene matches: 7. Per the germline V gene, CDR1 is MNHEY and CDR2 is SMNVEV (reference sequence). The CDR3 extends over 14 amino acids. CDR3 protein: CASRLLAGVGTQYF. DNA of the CDR3: TGTGCCAGCAGGCTACTAGCGGGAGTTGGTACGCAGTATTTT.

This clone was seen a single time. V gene TRBV28 combines with J gene TRBJ1-5; D gene ambiguous. V shed 3 bases and J shed 0 bases, with 12 bases lying between them. CDR3 length: 16 residues. Germline values: CDR1 MDHEN, CDR2 SYDVKM. Here the CDR3 reads CASSFSGRPSNQPQHF. Written as DNA, the CDR3 is TGTGCCAGCAGTTTCTCCGGACGGCCTAGCAATCAGCCCCAGCATTTT.

Turning to this clone: Other DNA sequences in this sample translate to the same CDR3. This chain uses TRBV6-1 with TRBJ2-5, with D tentatively TRBD1 or TRBD2 (5 bases each). The ends were cut back, 8 bases at V and 2 bases at J, with 9 bases in the middle. Germline-derived CDR1 and CDR2 are MNHNS and SASEGT. The CDR3 totals 12 residues. DNA of the CDR3: TGTGCCAGCTCTTGGGGGCAAGAGACCCAGTACTTC. It translates to CASSWGQETQYF.

The chain recombines TRBV5-4 with TRBJ2-7; 12 bases line up with TRBD2. Germline values: CDR1 SGHNT, CDR2 YYREEE (reference sequence). The CDR3 is made up of 17 amino acids. V trimming: 4 bases; J trimming: 0 bases; junction bases outside the gene matches: 8. CDR3 nucleotides: TGTGCCAGCAGCGCTGGGACTAGCGGGCGTTACTCCTACGAGCAGTACTTC. This translates into CASSAGTSGRYSYEQYF.

The J gene is TRBJ2-2, the V gene TRBV27, with D unresolved. V was pared by 5 bases and J by 6 bases, with 16 bases between. The CDR3 has 15 residues. Germline CDR1 and CDR2: MNHEY and SMNVEV (reference sequence). CDR3 coding DNA: TGTGCCAGCAGTCTTGACGGACGGCGTCCCGGGGAGCTGTTTTTT. It is translated as CASSLDGRRPGELFF.

V and J are TRBV7-2 and TRBJ1-3; D remains unclear. V was cut by 5 bases and J by 4 bases, with 9 bases left in between. CDR1 and CDR2 from the germline V gene are SGHTA and FQGNSA. CDR3 size: 13 residues. In DNA form, the CDR3 reads TGTGCCAGCAGCCCCCGGGCCGGAAACACCATATATTTT. This translates into CASSPRAGNTIYF.

This chain joins TRBV6-6 and TRBJ1-2; possibly TRBD1 for D (6 bases). V was clipped by 7 bases and J by 4 bases, with 13 bases between them. Germline V gene data show CDR1 as MNHNY and CDR2 as SVGAGI (reference sequence). This CDR3 has 13 amino acids. The CDR3 DNA is TGTGCCAGCATCCCGGGGGGGCTCTATGGCTACACCTTC. Protein product: CASIPGGLYGYTF.

The chain carries TRBV6-1 and TRBJ2-7; 9 bases fit TRBD1. This CDR3 comprises 15 residues. The germline CDR1 and CDR2 sequences are MNHNS and SASEGT. With 2 bases clipped from V and 7 bases from J, the junction kept 9 bases outside the gene matches. The chain's CDR3 is CASSERDREGWEQYF. CDR3 coding DNA: TGTGCCAGCAGTGAAAGGGACAGGGAGGGATGGGAGCAGTACTTC.

The rearrangement joins TRBV10-3 to TRBJ1-2; perhaps TRBD1 as D (6 bases). Trimming shortened V by 0 bases and J by 7 bases, and 12 bases separated the two germline ends. Germline V gene sequence: CDR1 ENHRY, CDR2 SYGVKD. There are 14 residues in the CDR3. The CDR3 reads CAISESWQGSGYTF. CDR3 sequence (DNA): TGTGCCATCAGTGAGTCGTGGCAGGGGTCTGGCTACACCTTC.

This sequence joins TRBV4-3 and TRBJ2-1; 10 bases are shared with TRBD2. CDR3 length: 17 residues. Trimming removed 1 base from V and 4 bases from J; junction bases left unmatched: 7. CDR1 is LGHNA, CDR2 YSLEER, per germline. In DNA form, the CDR3 reads TGCGCCAGCAGCCAAGGGAGGACTAGCGGCAGATACAATGAGCAGTTCTTC. Translated: CASSQGRTSGRYNEQFF.

The chain carries TRBV27 and TRBJ2-7, with unresolved D. The CDR3 spans 16 residues. Germline V gene sequence: CDR1 MNHEY, CDR2 SMNVEV (reference sequence). Between the trimmed V and J ends, which lost 2 bases and 0 bases, there was a span of 14 bases. CDR3 in DNA: TGTGCCAGCAGTTTACAGTCTCGGACGTTCTCCTACGAGCAGTACTTC. Its translation is CASSLQSRTFSYEQYF.

The CDR3 reads CASSSRQGTDTQYF. For the CDR3, the DNA is TGTGCCAGCAGCTCAAGACAGGGCACAGATACGCAGTATTTT. The V gene is TRBV11-2, the J gene TRBJ2-3; D possibly corresponds to TRBD1 (6 bases). Trimming took off 4 bases at V and 1 base at J, with 9 bases between the two ends. The CDR3 runs to 14 residues. Germline CDR1 SGHAT, CDR2 FQNNGV.

The V gene is TRBV2, the J gene TRBJ2-5; TRBD2 might be the D (6 bases). Germline lookup yields CDR1 SNHLY and CDR2 FYNNEI. This CDR3 is built from 15 residues. V was pared by 4 bases and J by 1 base, with 13 bases between. The CDR3 DNA is TGTGCCAGCAGTGGCGGCGGGGCCGGCCAAGAGACCCAGTACTTC. This codes for CASSGGGAGQETQYF.

This CDR3 reads CASSLVTGTGNEKLFF. As DNA, the CDR3 is TGTGCCAGCAGCTTGGTGACCGGGACAGGGAATGAAAAACTGTTTTTT. V and J are TRBV5-4 and TRBJ1-4; 9 bases align to TRBD1. V lost 0 bases to trimming and J lost 5 bases; unmatched junction nucleotides: 5. CDR1 is SGHNT, CDR2 YYREEE, per germline (reference sequence). CDR3 length: 16 residues.

The chain uses TRBV2 and TRBJ1-1; 10 bases match TRBD1. The CDR3 is 16 amino acids. From germline, CDR1 is SNHLY and CDR2 FYNNEI. Trimming cost V 5 bases and J 6 bases; bases outside gene matches: 12. Here the CDR3 DNA reads TGTGCCAGCAGTCAAGAAAGGGACAGGGGACGGTCTGAAGCTTTCTTT. Protein sequence: CASSQERDRGRSEAFF.

V gene TRBV5-4 combines with J gene TRBJ2-5, with 10 nucleotides matching TRBD2. The assigned J gene may be wrong: the sequence end matches TRBJ2-7 better. This CDR3 contains 15 residues. The V gene's germline CDR1 is SGHNT and CDR2 YYREEE (reference sequence). The DNA for the CDR3 is TGTGCCAGCAGCTTGGTAGCGGGGGGATCGTACGAGCAGTACTTC. This sequence encodes CASSLVAGGSYEQYF.

This clone appeared a few times. The chain couples TRBV7-9 to TRBJ1-4; no definite D call. Germline V CDR1 and CDR2: SEHNR, FQNEAQ (reference sequence). The CDR3 length is 13 residues. Trimming removed 5 bases at V and 8 bases at J, with 12 bases between. The CDR3: CASSPTWEEKLFF. In nucleotides, the CDR3 is TGTGCCAGCAGCCCTACATGGGAAGAAAAACTGTTTTTT.

V gene TRBV10-2 combines with J gene TRBJ2-3, with 10 bases matching TRBD2. The junction had 2 bases not matched to a gene; V was cut back by 2 bases and J by 3 bases. The germline CDR1 and CDR2 sequences are WSHSY and SAAADI. This CDR3 region has 15 residues. The CDR3 bases are TGCGCCAGCAGTGAGCCTAGCGGGAGTACAGATACGCAGTATTTT. This gives the protein CASSEPSGSTDTQYF.

The J gene is TRBJ2-5, the V gene TRBV25-1; D remains unclear. This CDR3 region has 13 residues. Germline lookup yields CDR1 MGHDK and CDR2 SYGVNS. Trimming removed 8 bases from V and 2 bases from J, with 12 bases in between. This CDR3 reads CASCPADQETQYF. Written as DNA, the CDR3 is TGTGCCAGCTGCCCCGCAGATCAAGAGACCCAGTACTTC.

The chain combines TRBV4-1 with TRBJ2-3; 10 nucleotides agree with TRBD2. Germline trimming cut 4 bases from V and 3 bases from J; bases unmatched to any gene: 16. Germline CDR1 is MGHRA and CDR2 is YSYEKL. This CDR3 spans 19 amino acids. The CDR3 loop is CASSLLRKASGSVTDTQYF. The CDR3 coding sequence is TGCGCCAGCAGCCTTCTGAGGAAGGCTAGCGGGAGTGTTACAGATACGCAGTATTTT.

This clone was observed once. This chain connects TRBV19 to TRBJ1-4; D remains ambiguous. From germline, CDR1 is LNHDA and CDR2 SQIVND (reference sequence). The CDR3 has 14 residues. Between the trimmed V and J ends, which lost 3 bases and 2 bases, there was a span of 7 bases. In DNA, the CDR3 is TGTGCCAGTAGTATGTCGGGGACTAATGAAAAACTGTTTTTT. It translates to CASSMSGTNEKLFF.

The chain is built from TRBV11-2 and TRBJ2-7; 13 nucleotides align to TRBD2. The length of the CDR3 is 18 residues. From germline, CDR1 is SGHAT and CDR2 FQNNGV. V dropped 6 bases and J dropped 2; count of bases not matched to a gene: 13. The CDR3 spells CASRRTSGRSKGTYEQYF. CDR3 in DNA: TGTGCCAGCAGACGGACTAGCGGGAGATCTAAGGGTACCTACGAGCAGTACTTC.

The chain joins TRBV27 to TRBJ2-7; 8 bases map to TRBD1. Germline V CDR1 and CDR2: MNHEY, SMNVEV (reference sequence). The CDR3 contains 14 residues. With 5 bases clipped from V and 1 base from J, the junction kept 4 bases outside the gene matches. The CDR3 loop is CASSTTGASYEQYF. Here the CDR3 DNA reads TGTGCCAGCAGTACGACAGGGGCTTCCTACGAGCAGTACTTC.